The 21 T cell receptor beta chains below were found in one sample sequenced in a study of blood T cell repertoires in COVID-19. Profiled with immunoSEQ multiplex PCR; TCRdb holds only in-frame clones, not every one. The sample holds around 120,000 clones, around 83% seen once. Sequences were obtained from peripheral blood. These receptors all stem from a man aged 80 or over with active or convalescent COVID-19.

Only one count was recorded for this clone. The CDR3 nucleotides read TGTGCCAGCAGCTTTCGGGGGGGACAAGAGACCCAGTACTTC. Translation: CASSFRGGQETQYF. The J gene is TRBJ2-5, the V gene TRBV5-6, with 8 bases matching TRBD2. Germline CDR1 SGHDT, CDR2 YYEEEE. The CDR3 contains 14 residues. The ends lost 2 bases at V and 2 bases at J; junction bases unmatched: 2.

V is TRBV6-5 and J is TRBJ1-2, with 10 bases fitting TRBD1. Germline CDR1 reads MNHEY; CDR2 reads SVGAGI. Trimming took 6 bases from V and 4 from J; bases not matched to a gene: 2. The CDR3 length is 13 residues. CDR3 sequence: CASRGQGSYGYTF. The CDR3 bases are TGTGCCAGCAGGGGACAGGGGAGCTATGGCTACACCTTC.

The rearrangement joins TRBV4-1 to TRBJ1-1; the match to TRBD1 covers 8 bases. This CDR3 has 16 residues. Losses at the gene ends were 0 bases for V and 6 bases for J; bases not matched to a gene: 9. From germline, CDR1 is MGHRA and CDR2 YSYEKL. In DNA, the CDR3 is TGCGCCAGCAGCCAAGAGTACGCAGGGGGCGGGGCTGAAGCTTTCTTT. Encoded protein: CASSQEYAGGGAEAFF.

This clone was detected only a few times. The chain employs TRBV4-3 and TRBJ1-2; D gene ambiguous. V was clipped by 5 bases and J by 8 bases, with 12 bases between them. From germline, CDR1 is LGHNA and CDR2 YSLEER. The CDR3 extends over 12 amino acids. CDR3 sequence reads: CASSNYMSGYTF. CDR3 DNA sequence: TGCGCCAGCAGCAACTACATGAGCGGCTACACCTTC.

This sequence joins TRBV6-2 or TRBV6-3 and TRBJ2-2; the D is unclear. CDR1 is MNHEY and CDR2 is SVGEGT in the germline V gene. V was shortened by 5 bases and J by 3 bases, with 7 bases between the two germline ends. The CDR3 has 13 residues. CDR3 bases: TGTGCCAGCAGTCCCGGGTACACCGGGGAGCTGTTTTTT. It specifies CASSPGYTGELFF.

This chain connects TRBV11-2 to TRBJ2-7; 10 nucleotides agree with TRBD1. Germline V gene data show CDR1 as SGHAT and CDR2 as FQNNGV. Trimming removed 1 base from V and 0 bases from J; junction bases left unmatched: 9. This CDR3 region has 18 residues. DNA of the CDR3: TGTGCCAGCAGCTTAGCCGGGACAGGGGCGGGGGGCTCCTACGAGCAGTACTTC. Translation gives CASSLAGTGAGGSYEQYF.

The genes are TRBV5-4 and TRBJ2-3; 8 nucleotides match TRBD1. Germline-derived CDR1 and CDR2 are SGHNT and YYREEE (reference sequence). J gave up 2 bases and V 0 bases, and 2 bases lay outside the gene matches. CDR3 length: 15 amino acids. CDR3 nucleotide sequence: TGTGCCAGCAGCTTGGACAGGGGGTTCACAGATACGCAGTATTTT. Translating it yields CASSLDRGFTDTQYF.

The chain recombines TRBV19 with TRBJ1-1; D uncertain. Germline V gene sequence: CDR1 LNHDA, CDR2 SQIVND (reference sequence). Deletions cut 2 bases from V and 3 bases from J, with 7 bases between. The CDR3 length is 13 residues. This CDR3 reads CASSINLYTEAFF. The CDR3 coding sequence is TGTGCCAGTAGTATAAATTTATACACTGAAGCTTTCTTT.

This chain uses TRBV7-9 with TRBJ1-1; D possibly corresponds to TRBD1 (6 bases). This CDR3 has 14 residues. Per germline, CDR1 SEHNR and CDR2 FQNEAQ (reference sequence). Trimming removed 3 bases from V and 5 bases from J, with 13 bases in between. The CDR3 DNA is TGTGCCAGCAGCTTTGGCAGGGGTTGGACTGAAGCTTTCTTT. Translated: CASSFGRGWTEAFF.

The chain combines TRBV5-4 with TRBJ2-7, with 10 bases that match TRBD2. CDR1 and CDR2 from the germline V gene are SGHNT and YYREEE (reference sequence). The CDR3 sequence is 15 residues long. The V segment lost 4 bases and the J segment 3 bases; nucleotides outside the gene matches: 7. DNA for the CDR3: TGTGCCAGCAGCCTCCTAGCGGGGGACTTCTACGAGCAGTACTTC. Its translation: CASSLLAGDFYEQYF.

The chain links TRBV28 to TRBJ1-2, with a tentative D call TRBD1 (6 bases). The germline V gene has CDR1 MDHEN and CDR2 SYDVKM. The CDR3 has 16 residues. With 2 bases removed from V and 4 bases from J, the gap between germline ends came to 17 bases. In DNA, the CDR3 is TGTGCCAGCAGTTTAGGGGCCCCGGGGGGCATCTATGGCTACACCTTC. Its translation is CASSLGAPGGIYGYTF.

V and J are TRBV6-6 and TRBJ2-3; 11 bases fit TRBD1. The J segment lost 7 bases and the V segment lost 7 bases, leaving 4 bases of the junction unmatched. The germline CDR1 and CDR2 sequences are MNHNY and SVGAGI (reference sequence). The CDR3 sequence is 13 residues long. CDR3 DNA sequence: TGTGCCAGCACCAGGGACAGGGGGTATACGCAGTATTTT. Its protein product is CASTRDRGYTQYF.

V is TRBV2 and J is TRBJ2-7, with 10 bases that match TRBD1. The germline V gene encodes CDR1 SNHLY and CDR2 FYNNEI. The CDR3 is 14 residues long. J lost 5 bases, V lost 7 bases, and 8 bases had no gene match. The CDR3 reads CASIRGTGAHEQYF. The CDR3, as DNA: TGTGCCAGCATACGGGGGACAGGGGCTCACGAGCAGTACTTC.

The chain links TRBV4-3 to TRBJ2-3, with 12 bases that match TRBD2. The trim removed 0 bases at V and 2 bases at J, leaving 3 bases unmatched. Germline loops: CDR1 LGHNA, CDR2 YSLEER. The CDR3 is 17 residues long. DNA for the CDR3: TGCGCCAGCAGCCAAGACCCTAGCGGGGGGGCCACAGATACGCAGTATTTT. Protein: CASSQDPSGGATDTQYF.

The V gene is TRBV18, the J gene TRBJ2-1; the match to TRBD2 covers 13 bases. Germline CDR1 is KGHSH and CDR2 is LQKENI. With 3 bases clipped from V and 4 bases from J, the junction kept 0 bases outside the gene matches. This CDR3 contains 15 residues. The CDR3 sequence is CASSPGLAGYNEQFF. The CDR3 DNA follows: TGTGCCAGCTCACCGGGACTAGCGGGGTACAATGAGCAGTTCTTC.

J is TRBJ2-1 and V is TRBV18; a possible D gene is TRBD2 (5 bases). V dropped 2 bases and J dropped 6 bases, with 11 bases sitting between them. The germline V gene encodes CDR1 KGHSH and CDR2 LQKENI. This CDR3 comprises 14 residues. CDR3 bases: TGTGCCAGCTCACCAAGCGAGGGCCCCAATGAGCAGTTCTTC. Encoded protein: CASSPSEGPNEQFF.

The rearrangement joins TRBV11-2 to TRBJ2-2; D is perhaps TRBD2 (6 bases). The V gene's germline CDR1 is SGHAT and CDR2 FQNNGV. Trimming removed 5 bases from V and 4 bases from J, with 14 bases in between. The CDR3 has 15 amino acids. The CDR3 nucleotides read TGTGCCAGCAGCCTCCGGTCTAGCGTCACCGGGGAGCTGTTTTTT. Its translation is CASSLRSSVTGELFF. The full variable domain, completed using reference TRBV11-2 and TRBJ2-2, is EAGVAQSPRYKIIEKRQSVAFWCNPISGHATLYWYQQILGQGPKLLIQFQNNGVVDDSQLPKDRFSAERLKGVDSTLKIQPAKLEDSAVYLCASSLRSSVTGELFFGEGSRLTVL.

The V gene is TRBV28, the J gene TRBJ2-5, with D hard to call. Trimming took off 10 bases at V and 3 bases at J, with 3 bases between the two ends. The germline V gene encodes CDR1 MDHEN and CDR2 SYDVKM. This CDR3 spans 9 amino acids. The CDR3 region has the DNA TGTGCCACCGAAGAGACCCAGTACTTC. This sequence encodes CATEETQYF.

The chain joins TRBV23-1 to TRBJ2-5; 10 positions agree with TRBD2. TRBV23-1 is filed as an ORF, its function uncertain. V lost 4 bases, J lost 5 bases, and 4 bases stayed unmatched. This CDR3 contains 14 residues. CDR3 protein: CASSPNSGGETQYF. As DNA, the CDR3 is TGCGCCAGCAGTCCCAATAGCGGGGGGGAGACCCAGTACTTC.

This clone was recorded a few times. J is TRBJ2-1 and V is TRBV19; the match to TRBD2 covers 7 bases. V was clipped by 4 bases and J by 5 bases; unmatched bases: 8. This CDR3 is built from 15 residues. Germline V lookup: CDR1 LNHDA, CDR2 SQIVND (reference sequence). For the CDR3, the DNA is TGTGCCAGTAGTAACCCGAGCCTAGCGGACAATGAGCAGTTCTTC. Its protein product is CASSNPSLADNEQFF.

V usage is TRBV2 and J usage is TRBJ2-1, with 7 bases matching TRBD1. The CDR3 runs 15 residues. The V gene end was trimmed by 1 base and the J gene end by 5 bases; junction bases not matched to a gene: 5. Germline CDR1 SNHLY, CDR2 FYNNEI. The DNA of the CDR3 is TGTGCCAGCAGTGAAGATTTGACAGGGAACAATGAGCAGTTCTTC. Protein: CASSEDLTGNNEQFF.